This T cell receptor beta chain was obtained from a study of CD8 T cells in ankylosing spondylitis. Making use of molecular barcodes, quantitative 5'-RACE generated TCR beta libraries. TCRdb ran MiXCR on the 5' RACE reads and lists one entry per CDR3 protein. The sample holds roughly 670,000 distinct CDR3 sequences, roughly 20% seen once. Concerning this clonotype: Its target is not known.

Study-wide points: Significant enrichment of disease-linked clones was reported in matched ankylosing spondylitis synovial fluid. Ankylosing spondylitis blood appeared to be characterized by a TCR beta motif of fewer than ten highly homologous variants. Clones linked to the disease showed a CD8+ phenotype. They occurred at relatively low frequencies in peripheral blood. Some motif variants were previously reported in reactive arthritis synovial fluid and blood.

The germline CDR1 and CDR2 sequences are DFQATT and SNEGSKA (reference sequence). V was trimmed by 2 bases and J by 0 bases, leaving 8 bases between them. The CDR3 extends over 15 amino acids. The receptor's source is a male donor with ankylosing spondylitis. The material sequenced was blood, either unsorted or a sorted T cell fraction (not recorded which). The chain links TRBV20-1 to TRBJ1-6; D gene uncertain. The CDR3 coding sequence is TGCAGTGCTAGACCAAGTAGCTCCTATAATTCACCCCTCCACTTT. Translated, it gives CSARPSSSYNSPLHF.